The present TCR beta chain was sequenced within a study of T cell changes during pregnancy in multiple sclerosis. Clones were sequenced by immunoSEQ multiplex PCR, and TCRdb holds only the in-frame ones, with some missing. The data show some 66,000 clones, around 90% seen once. The TCR sequence derives from a female donor with multiple sclerosis, enrolled in a pregnancy study. Specimen: CD8+ T cells from peripheral blood mononuclear cells, collected before pregnancy.

DNA of the CDR3: TGCGCCAGCAGCGTACAGGGGACGGGCACTGAAGCTTTCTTT. It codes for CASSVQGTGTEAFF. This sequence joins TRBV4-1 and TRBJ1-1, with 7 bases aligning to TRBD1. Unmatched junction bases numbered 7, after V lost 5 bases and J lost 4 bases. Germline-derived CDR1 and CDR2 are MGHRA and YSYEKL. The CDR3 has 14 amino acids.